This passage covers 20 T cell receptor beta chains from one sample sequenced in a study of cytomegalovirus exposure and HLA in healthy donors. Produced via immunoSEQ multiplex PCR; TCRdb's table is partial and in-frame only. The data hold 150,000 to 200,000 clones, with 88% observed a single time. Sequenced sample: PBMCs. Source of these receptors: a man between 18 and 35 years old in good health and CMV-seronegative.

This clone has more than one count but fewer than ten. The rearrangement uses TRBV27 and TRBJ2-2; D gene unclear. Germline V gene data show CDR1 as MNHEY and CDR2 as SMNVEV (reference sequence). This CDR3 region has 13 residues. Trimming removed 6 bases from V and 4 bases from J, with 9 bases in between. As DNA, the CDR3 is TGTGCCAGCAGAGCCCCACTCACCGGGGAGCTGTTTTTT. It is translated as CASRAPLTGELFF.

The DNA for the CDR3 is TGCGCCAGCAGCTTGGGCAGGCGGGAAGATACGCAGTATTTT. Its protein product is CASSLGRREDTQYF. V gene TRBV5-1 combines with J gene TRBJ2-3; possible D gene TRBD2, 6 bases. The germline gives CDR1 SGHRS, CDR2 YFSETQ. CDR3 length: 14 residues. Trimming cost V 0 bases and J 5 bases, with 10 bases left between them.

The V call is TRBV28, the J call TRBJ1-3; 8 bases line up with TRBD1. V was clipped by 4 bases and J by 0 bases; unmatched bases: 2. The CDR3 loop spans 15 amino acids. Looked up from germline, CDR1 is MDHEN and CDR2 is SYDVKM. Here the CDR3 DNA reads TGTGCCAGCAGTTACAGGGGGGTCTCTGGAAACACCATATATTTT. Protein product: CASSYRGVSGNTIYF.

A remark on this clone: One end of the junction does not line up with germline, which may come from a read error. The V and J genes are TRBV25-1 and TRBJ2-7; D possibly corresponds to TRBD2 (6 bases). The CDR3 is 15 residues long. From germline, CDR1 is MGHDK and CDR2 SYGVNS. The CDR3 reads CASSDLSRDSNEQYF. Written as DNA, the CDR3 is TGTGCCAGCAGTGACCTCTCCAGGGACTCCAACGAGCAGTACTTC.

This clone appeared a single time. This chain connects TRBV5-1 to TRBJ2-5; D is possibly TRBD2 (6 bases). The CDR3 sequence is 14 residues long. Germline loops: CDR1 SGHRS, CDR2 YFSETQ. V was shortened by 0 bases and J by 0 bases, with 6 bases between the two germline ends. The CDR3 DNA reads TGCGCCAGCAGCTTGGGGGACTACCAAGAGACCCAGTACTTC. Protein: CASSLGDYQETQYF.

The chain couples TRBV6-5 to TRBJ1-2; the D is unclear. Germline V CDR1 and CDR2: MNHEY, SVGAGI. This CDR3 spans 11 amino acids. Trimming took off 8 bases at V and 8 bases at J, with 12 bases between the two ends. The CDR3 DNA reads TGTGCCAGCGCCTCGACACGCGGCTACACCTTC. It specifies CASASTRGYTF.

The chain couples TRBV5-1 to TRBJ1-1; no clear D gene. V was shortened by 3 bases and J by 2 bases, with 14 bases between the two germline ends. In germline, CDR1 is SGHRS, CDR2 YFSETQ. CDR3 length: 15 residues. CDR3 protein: CASSSQWPINTEAFF. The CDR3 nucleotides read TGCGCCAGCAGCTCACAATGGCCAATAAACACTGAAGCTTTCTTT.

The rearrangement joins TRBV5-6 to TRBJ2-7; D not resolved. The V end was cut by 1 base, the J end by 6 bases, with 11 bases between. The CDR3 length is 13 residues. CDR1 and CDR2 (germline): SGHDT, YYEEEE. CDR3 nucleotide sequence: TGTGCCAGCAGCTTGTTTCTGATGGGCGAGCAGTACGTC. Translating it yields CASSLFLMGEQYV.

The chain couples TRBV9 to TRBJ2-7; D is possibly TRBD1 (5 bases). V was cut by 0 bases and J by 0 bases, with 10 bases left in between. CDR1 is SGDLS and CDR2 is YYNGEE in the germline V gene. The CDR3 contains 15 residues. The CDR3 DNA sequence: TGTGCCAGCAGCGTAGCTACGACAGTCTCCTACGAGCAGTACTTC. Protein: CASSVATTVSYEQYF.

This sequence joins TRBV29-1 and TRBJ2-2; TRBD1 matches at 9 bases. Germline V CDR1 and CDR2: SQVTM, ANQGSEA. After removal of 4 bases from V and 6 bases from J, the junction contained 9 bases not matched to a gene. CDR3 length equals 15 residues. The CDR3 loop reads CSVGQDRGRAGELFF. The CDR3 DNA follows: TGCAGCGTTGGGCAGGACAGGGGTCGCGCCGGGGAGCTGTTTTTT.

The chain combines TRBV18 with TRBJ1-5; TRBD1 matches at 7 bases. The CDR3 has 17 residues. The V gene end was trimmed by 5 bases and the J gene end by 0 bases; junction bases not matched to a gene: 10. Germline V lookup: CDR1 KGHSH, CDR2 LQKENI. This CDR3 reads CASSSLDRRYSNQPQHF. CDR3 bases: TGTGCCAGCTCATCCCTGGACAGGCGCTATAGCAATCAGCCCCAGCATTTT.

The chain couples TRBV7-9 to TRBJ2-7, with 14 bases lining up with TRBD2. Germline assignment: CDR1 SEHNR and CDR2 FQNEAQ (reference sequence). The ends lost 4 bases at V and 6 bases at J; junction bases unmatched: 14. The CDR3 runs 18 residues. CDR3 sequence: CASSSRDLGLAGVVEQYF. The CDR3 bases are TGTGCCAGCAGCTCACGTGATTTGGGACTAGCGGGAGTGGTCGAGCAGTACTTC.

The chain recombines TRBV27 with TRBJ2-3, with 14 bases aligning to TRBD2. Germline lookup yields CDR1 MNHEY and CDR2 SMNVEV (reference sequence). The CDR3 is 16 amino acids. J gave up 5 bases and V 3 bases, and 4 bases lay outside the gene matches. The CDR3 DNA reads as TGTGCCAGCAGTTTCCCCGGGACTAGCGGGAGAGATACGCAGTATTTT. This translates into CASSFPGTSGRDTQYF.

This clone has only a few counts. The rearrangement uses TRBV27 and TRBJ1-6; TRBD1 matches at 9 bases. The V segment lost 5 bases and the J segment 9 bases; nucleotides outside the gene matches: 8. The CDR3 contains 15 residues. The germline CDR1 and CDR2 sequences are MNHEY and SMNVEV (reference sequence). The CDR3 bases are TGTGCCAGCAGTGCCTCGGGACAGGGAGGTTCACCCCTCCACTTT. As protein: CASSASGQGGSPLHF.

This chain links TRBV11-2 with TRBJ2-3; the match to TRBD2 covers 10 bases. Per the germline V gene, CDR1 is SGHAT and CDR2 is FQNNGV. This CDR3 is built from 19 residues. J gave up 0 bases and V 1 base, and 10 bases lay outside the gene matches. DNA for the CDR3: TGTGCCAGCAGCTTAGGGTGGGCTAGCGGGGGCAAAAGCACAGATACGCAGTATTTT. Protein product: CASSLGWASGGKSTDTQYF. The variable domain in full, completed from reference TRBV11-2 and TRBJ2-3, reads EAGVAQSPRYKIIEKRQSVAFWCNPISGHATLYWYQQILGQGPKLLIQFQNNGVVDDSQLPKDRFSAERLKGVDSTLKIQPAKLEDSAVYLCASSLGWASGGKSTDTQYFGPGTRLTVL.

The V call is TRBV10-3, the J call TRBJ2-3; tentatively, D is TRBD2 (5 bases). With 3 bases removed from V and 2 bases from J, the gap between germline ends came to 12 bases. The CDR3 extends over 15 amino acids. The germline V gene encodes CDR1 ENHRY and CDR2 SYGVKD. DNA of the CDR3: TGTGCCATCAGTGATGCCAGCGGATACACAGATACGCAGTATTTT. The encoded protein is CAISDASGYTDTQYF.

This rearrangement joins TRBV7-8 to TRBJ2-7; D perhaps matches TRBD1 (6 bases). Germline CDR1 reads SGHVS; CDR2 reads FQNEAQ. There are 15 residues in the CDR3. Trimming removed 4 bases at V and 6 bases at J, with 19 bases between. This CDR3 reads CASSSSKNRVSEQYF. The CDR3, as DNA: TGTGCCAGCAGCTCAAGTAAGAACAGGGTTAGCGAGCAGTACTTC.

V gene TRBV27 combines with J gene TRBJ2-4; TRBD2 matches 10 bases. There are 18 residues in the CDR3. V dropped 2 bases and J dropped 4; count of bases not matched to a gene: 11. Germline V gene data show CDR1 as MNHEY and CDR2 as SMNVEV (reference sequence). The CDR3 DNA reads TGTGCCAGCAGTTTAAGCGGGACTAGCGCAAATTCGAAAAACATTCAGTACTTC. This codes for CASSLSGTSANSKNIQYF.

CDR3 loop: CASSYRRGGAYEQYV. CDR3 nucleotides: TGTGCCAGCAGTTACCGACGCGGGGGGGCGTACGAGCAGTACGTC. This chain joins TRBV6-5 and TRBJ2-7; TRBD2 agrees at 9 bases. Unmatched junction bases numbered 6, after V lost 2 bases and J lost 4 bases. The CDR3 length is 15 residues. Looked up from germline, CDR1 is MNHEY and CDR2 is SVGAGI.

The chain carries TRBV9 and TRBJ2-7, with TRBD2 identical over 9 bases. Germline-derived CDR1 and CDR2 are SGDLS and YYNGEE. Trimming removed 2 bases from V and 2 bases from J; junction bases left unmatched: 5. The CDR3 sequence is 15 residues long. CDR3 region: CASSVRGGGTYEQYV. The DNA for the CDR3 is TGTGCCAGCAGCGTGCGGGGGGGCGGAACCTACGAGCAGTACGTC.